This T cell receptor beta chain derives from a study of naive and memory T cell subsets (dated by TCRdb to about 2017). As for the study more broadly: An open-source, UMI-based TCR alpha and beta sequencing pipeline was applied to sorted naive and memory peripheral blood T cell subsets. RNA was DNase-treated and reverse transcribed with TCR constant-region primers, mostly using SuperScript III. The functional CMV T cell responses agreed completely with IgG serology results.

Concerning this clonotype itself: Its antigen specificity is not known. No base qualities exist here, and no much larger clone lies one base off it.

Separate amplification of TCR alpha and beta chain libraries was performed from the second PCR step onward. To determine each donor's CMV status, fresh PBMCs were stimulated overnight with CMV viral lysate, and IFNgamma production from CD4+ T cells was then assessed. CD4 T cells were positively selected using Miltenyi beads, after which CD8 T cells were positively selected from the CD4-negative fraction. Cells were stained for CD3, CD4, CD8, CD45RA, CD27 and a live/dead dye and were sorted on a BD Aria II into four subsets based on CD45RA and CD27. A few healthy volunteers provided blood, and the blood of each volunteer was split into CD4 and CD8 T cells and then into four differentiation subsets. About 130 ml of peripheral blood was collected from each donor, and PBMC were isolated from the blood using Ficoll-Paque PLUS density-gradient centrifugation. Sorted cells were lysed in RLT buffer, after which RNA was extracted using a Qiagen RNeasy kit and stored at -80 degrees C.

Here is what the overall study found, with its caveats: A few larger clonotypes were present in naive repertoires, especially CD8 naive repertoires, and these clonotypes were possibly memory cells re-expressing CD45RA. Once error correction was done, more than 90% of naive TCR sequences showed up just once, which made the naive abundance distributions much steeper than those of the memory subsets. No ground truth was available to validate the repertoire findings for the naive and memory subsets. TCR abundance followed a power law with an exponent that was different for naive and memory subsets but consistent across the three individuals. In both CD4 and CD8 cells, a rise in Gini index and a fall in Shannon and inverse Simpson diversity were observed from naive through CM, EM and EMRA. A clonotype was defined as a single alpha or beta chain sequence rather than as a paired alpha/beta receptor. RNA-based TCR counts may be affected by expression changes linked to T cell activation and differentiation.

Clipping removes 5 bases from V and 0 bases from J, with 4 as the unmatched junction base count. The CDR3 spans 15 residues, from the cysteine through the phenylalanine. Only the CDR3 DNA stays, 45 bases, in frame from base 1. Based on the germline V gene, the CDR1 and CDR2 sequences are SGHTA and FQGNSA. Libraries were constructed by UMI-ligation and nested PCR. The beta constant-region primer was an equimolar mix of two oligonucleotides covering both TRBC1 and TRBC2. A single-stranded oligonucleotide containing the SP2 primer and a 12-nucleotide UMI was joined to the 3' end of the cDNA by T4 RNA ligase 1. Four rounds of PCR, combining the SP2 primer with nested alpha and beta constant-region primers, were used to amplify the ligated cDNA. Incubation of the ligation reaction was carried out at 16 degrees C for about 20-25 hours. To avoid over-amplification, PCR2 was usually performed as a SYBR Green qPCR and halted once a predetermined threshold was reached. All purifications after the first were performed with Agencourt AMPure XP magnetic beads. Libraries were quantified by Qubit and checked on a TapeStation, with a main peak expected near 650 bp. Pooled libraries were sequenced on an Illumina MiSeq with v2 2x251 paired-end kits, typically giving roughly 0.9-2.1 million reads per sample. Each sample's library went into the pool at roughly 4 nM, and about 4.5-8% PhiX was added to help with cluster recognition. The original methods were these. FASTQ reads processed by Demultiplexor were assigned V and J genes by Decombinator through tag matching that tolerated a single base-pair mismatch. By using UMIs, Collapsinator corrected both sequencing errors and the frequency errors caused by PCR heterogeneity. TCRs were translated and CDR3s were extracted from the conserved cysteine to the FGXG phenylalanine by CDR3Translator, with non-productive sequences being flagged. Gini, Shannon entropy and inverse Simpson indices were computed after subsampling the repertoires to the same number of UMI-defined TCRs. Clonotype abundance distributions were fitted to a power law by maximum likelihood within the linear range. When run on a single naive CD8 sample, MIGEC and the pipeline yielded similar UMI counts, similar unique TCR numbers and similar clonal distributions. One analysis removed from the naive repertoire any naive TCRs that were also present in any memory subset from the same donor. The repertoires were searched for several thousand CMV-associated CDR3 sequences that had been compiled from VDJdb and a published dataset. TCRdb reprocessing: public reads trimmed at Q25 with fastp, clones called with MiXCR, in-frame beta chains kept. Each entry is one CDR3 protein sequence, shown with its most common DNA and genes. None of the V and J calls come from the authors' own analysis; TCRdb made them. This sample is represented by around 160,000 distinct CDR3 sequences; about a sixth of them were singletons. The ten most abundant clones make up about 0.15% of the sample.

Sequencing was performed on naive CD4+ T cells from blood. Reading the label with the study, this specimen's cell subset or site is: naive T cells, CD45RA high CD27+. The chain is made from TRBV7-2 and TRBJ1-5, and TRBD1 matches 7 of the central bases. The source is a human donor in good health. The DNA reads as follows: TGTGCCAGCAGCCTAAGGGGGCTTAGCAATCAGCCCCAGCATTTT. This gives the protein CASSLRGLSNQPQHF.